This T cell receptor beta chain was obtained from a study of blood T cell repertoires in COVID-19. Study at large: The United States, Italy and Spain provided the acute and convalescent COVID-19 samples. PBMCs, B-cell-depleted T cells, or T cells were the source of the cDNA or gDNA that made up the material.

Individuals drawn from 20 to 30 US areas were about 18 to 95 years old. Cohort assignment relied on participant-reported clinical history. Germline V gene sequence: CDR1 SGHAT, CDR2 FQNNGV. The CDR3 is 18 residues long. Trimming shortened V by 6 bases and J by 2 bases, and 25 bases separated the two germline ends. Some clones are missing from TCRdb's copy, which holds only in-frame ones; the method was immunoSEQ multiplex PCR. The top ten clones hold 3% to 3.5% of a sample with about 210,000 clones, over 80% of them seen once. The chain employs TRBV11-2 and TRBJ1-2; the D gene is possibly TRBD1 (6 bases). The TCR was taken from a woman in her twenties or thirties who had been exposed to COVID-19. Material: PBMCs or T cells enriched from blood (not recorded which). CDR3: CASRSNGPPGTTNYGYTF. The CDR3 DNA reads TGTGCCAGCAGATCAAATGGGCCGCCCGGGACAACGAACTATGGCTACACCTTC.